What follows are 2 T cell receptor beta chains derived from one specimen sequenced in a study of T and B cells in COVID-19 patients. TRB rearrangements were amplified by multiplex PCR with BIOMED2 TRB-A/B primers. TCRdb independently ran MiXCR on the multiplex PCR reads; one entry per CDR3 protein. In the table there are some 8,000 distinct CDR3 sequences, roughly 23% of which are singletons. Each TRB amplification used roughly 230-550 ng of genomic DNA from blood. What was sequenced was blood. Receptor source: a human donor who had recovered from COVID-19.

This clonotype came up a few times. The rearrangement links TRBV27 to TRBJ2-5; D is undetermined. The CDR3 runs 13 residues. Germline CDR1 reads MNHEY; CDR2 reads SMNVEV (reference sequence). Trimming took 6 bases from V and 4 from J, leaving 12 bases between them. CDR3 sequence: CASSLGPGETQYF. For the CDR3, the DNA is TGTGCCAGCAGCCTCGGGCCCGGAGAGACCCAGTACTTC.

This clonotype was detected only a few times. The genes are TRBV6-2 or TRBV6-3 and TRBJ1-1, with D unresolved. This CDR3 spans 13 amino acids. From germline, CDR1 is MNHEY and CDR2 SVGEGT. Trimming shortened V by 7 bases and J by 8 bases, and 17 bases separated the two germline ends. This chain's CDR3 is CASTGGLLGEAFF. CDR3 in DNA: TGTGCCAGCACCGGCGGGCTGCTCGGAGAAGCTTTCTTT.